The 2 T cell receptor beta chains below all came from one sample that was sequenced in a study of T cell changes during pregnancy in multiple sclerosis. Produced via immunoSEQ multiplex PCR; TCRdb's table is partial and in-frame only. The table has tens of thousands of clones, 80% to 95% seen once. The sample was CD8+ T cells from peripheral blood mononuclear cells, taken after pregnancy. The receptor set was obtained from a female donor with multiple sclerosis, enrolled in a pregnancy study.

This sequence joins TRBV9 and TRBJ2-2; 8 nucleotides line up with TRBD2. The CDR3 runs 16 residues. After removal of 4 bases from V and 6 bases from J, the junction contained 11 bases not matched to a gene. The germline V gene encodes CDR1 SGDLS and CDR2 YYNGEE. CDR3 bases: TGTGCCAGCAGCTGCACCGGGACTAGGACCGCCGGGGAGCTGTTTTTT. Protein sequence: CASSCTGTRTAGELFF.

The chain carries TRBV4-1 and TRBJ2-1; D perhaps matches TRBD2 (6 bases). Germline V gene lookup returns CDR1 MGHRA and CDR2 YSYEKL. This CDR3 has 18 amino acids. V lost 5 bases, J lost 0 bases, and 20 bases lay in between. In DNA, the CDR3 is TGCGCCAGCAGCGCACAAGGAGGCGGGGAAAGCTCCTACAATGAGCAGTTCTTC. Translating gives CASSAQGGGESSYNEQFF.